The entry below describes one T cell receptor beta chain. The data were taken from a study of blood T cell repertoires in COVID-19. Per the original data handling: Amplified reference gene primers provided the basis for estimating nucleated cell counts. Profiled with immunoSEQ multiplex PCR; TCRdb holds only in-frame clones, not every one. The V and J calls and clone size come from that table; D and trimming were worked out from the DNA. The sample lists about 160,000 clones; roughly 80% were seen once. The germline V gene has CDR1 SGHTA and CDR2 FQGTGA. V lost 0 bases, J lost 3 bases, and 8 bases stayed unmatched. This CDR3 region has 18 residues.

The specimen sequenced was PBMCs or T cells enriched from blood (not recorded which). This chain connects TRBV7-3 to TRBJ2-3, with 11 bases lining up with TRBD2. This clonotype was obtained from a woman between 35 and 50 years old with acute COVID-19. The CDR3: CASSLTSLAGGATDTQYF. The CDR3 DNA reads TGTGCCAGCAGCTTAACCTCTCTAGCGGGAGGTGCGACAGATACGCAGTATTTT.